A single sample gave rise to the 2 T cell receptor beta chains below, sequenced in a study of PD-L1 blockade in urothelial cancer. Here immunoSEQ multiplex PCR was the method, and the copy in TCRdb shows in-frame clones only, minus some. The sample lists some 22,000 clones; roughly 90% were seen once. The sample in question was PBMCs, obtained around atezolizumab (anti-PD-L1) treatment. The receptors were sampled from a woman in her fifties or sixties with urothelial cancer.

To note about this clone: A junction boundary mismatches the germline segment, possibly from a read error. The chain joins TRBV6-5 to TRBJ2-5; TRBD2 might be the D (5 bases). The CDR3 consists of 11 residues. CDR1 and CDR2 from the germline V gene are MNHEY and SVGAGI. Here the CDR3 reads CASSYSGLSHF. CDR3 coding DNA: TGTGCCAGCAGTTACTCAGGACTGTCTCACTTC.

The J gene is TRBJ2-1, the V gene TRBV27; 7 nucleotides match TRBD1. V gave up 5 bases and J gave up 12 bases; unmatched junction bases: 7. The germline V gene encodes CDR1 MNHEY and CDR2 SMNVEV (reference sequence). The CDR3 loop spans 12 amino acids. The CDR3 reads CASSRQGLGQFF. CDR3 in DNA: TGTGCCAGCAGTAGACAGGGTCTTGGGCAGTTCTTC.